This T cell receptor (beta chain) is from a study of blood T cell repertoires in COVID-19 (dated by TCRdb to 2018 to 2020). For context, the study as a whole: Collaborator samples came from the United States, Italy and Spain and covered acute and convalescent phases of COVID-19. The material from the prospective study consisted of cDNA or gDNA derived from T cells, B-cell-depleted T cells, or PBMCs. The dataset comprised deeply sampled blood TCRbeta repertoires from subjects exposed to, actively infected with, or recovered from COVID-19. A freely available public database, intended as a resource for researchers studying the immune response to SARS-CoV-2, is where the repertoires were released. Samples were obtained from the ongoing ImmuneRACE study (first 160 participants) and from 950 to 1,500 subjects provided by 6 global collaborators. A de-identified subject ID, COVID-19 status, age in years and sex were almost always included in the sample metadata. Where available, HLA class I and class II types were taken from metadata supplied by the sample provider and were not determined by assay-based typing. Study-level results and caveats: How much clinical and demographic metadata was included differed by source and by participant, and the metadata was provided uncurated.

The immunoSEQ Assay, a bias-controlled multiplex PCR, was used to amplify TCRbeta CDR3 regions from genomic DNA. Concerning the study's data processing: Within the assay, amplification of reference gene primers was used to estimate how many nucleated cells each sample contained. To quantify the absolute abundance of each unique TCRbeta CDR3 rearrangement, sequence reads were collapsed and filtered. For each sample, productive Simpson clonality was calculated as the square root of Simpson's diversity index over productive rearrangements. Drawn from immuneACCESS, this table holds only the in-frame rearrangements with V and J called that TCRdb kept. Clones are partly lost; checked studies trace under half to an unresolved V gene and leave the rest unexplained. V, J and clone size were drawn from that table, and D and trimming were deduced from the DNA. A total of around 200,000 clones appear in this sample, around 80% of them only once. Approximately 14% of the sample belongs to the ten largest clones.

One collaborating source in Seattle enrolled patients during active infection and followed them longitudinally through the course of disease. Each collaborating institution followed its own protocols to collect whole blood in K2EDTA tubes. For TCRbeta analysis, collaborator samples were shipped as frozen whole blood, as isolated PBMCs, or as DNA extracted from either sample type. Looking up the germline V gene yields CDR1 SGHAT and CDR2 FQNNGV. The CDR3 has 18 amino acids, counting the end cysteine and phenylalanine. Only the CDR3 portion is preserved as DNA: 54 bases, with reading frame beginning at the first base. V was cut back by 3 bases and J by 2 bases, leaving a gap of 22 bases between them. Details on this clone: Its cognate antigen has yet to be identified. No much larger clone exists at a distance of one base, and base qualities are not known.

Sequenced sample: peripheral blood. Recombination linked TRBV11-2 to TRBJ1-1; possibly the D gene is TRBD1, per 5 matching bases. The source is a woman in her seventies with COVID-19, enrolled during active disease. The sequence in DNA is TGTGCCAGCAGCTTGCCAGGGATTTTTGCTCAATCTAACACTGAAGCTTTCTTT. This is translated as CASSLPGIFAQSNTEAFF.